This T cell receptor beta chain was sequenced in a study of CD8 T cell repertoires and HIV-1 epitope variants. As for the study in general: Tested: three Gag epitope families, Nef HW9 and YT9.

The table came from immunoSEQ multiplex PCR; TCRdb's copy has only in-frame clones and leaves some out. The sample includes 2,500 to 3,500 clones, 60% to 80% of them seen just once. This clone has only a few counts. Antigen specificity is unknown. This receptor was taken from a male donor with HIV. The specimen sequenced was cultured CD8+ T cells derived from PBMCs.

The DNA of the CDR3 is TGTGCCAGCAGCCCGAACAGGTTACAACAGCCCCAGCATTTT. Translating it yields CASSPNRLQQPQHF. The chain is built from TRBV2 and TRBJ1-5; D is possibly TRBD1 (5 bases). The CDR3 is made up of 14 amino acids. Germline V gives CDR1 SNHLY, CDR2 FYNNEI. V gave up 6 bases and J gave up 7 bases, with 16 bases separating them.